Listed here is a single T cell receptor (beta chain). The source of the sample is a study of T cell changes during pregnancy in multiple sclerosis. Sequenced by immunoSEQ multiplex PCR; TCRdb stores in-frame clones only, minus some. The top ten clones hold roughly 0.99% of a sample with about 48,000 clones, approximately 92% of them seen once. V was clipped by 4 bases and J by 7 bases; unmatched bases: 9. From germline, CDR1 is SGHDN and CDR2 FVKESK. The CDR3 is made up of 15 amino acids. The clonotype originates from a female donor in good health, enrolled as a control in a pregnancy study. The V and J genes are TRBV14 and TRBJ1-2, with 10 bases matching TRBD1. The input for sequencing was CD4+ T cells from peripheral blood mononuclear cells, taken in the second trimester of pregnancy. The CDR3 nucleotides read TGTGCCAGCAGCCCCCCCGGGACAGGGGTGGCTGGCTACACCTTC. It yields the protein CASSPPGTGVAGYTF.